This T cell receptor (beta chain) was documented in a study of post-analysis software for immune sequencing data. As for the study in general: Clinical courses comprised relapsing-remitting, secondary progressive and progressive-relapsing multiple sclerosis.

Study-wide results and caveats: Five TRBV segments, including TRBV5-6, TRBV5-1 and TRBV20-1, were more frequent in patients than controls.

Germline assignment: CDR1 MDHEN and CDR2 SYDVKM. This CDR3 has 16 residues. V was pared by 5 bases and J by 0 bases, with 14 bases between. As for this clonotype: Its antigen is unknown.

Prepared TCR beta cDNA libraries contained unique molecular identifiers. Each CDR3 protein is one row after TCRdb ran MiXCR on the PCR reads. The table has 350,000 to 500,000 distinct CDR3 sequences, roughly 40% seen once; the top ten hold approximately 7.6%. The TCR originated in a girl under 10 years old with multiple sclerosis. Material for sequencing was blood. The chain is built from TRBV28 and TRBJ1-5; no reliable D call. The DNA for the CDR3 is TGTGCCAGCAGTCCCCCTCGCGGATATAGCAATCAGCCCCAGCATTTT. The encoded protein is CASSPPRGYSNQPQHF.